The sequence of this TCR beta chain was determined in a study of shared clonotypes between healthy human individuals. Findings and limits, study-wide: Rarefaction revealed incomplete sorted-subset sequencing despite large depth.

Of note for this clone: As yet, its antigen is unknown.

CDR3 length: 14 residues. V lost 6 bases and J 4 bases, leaving 15 bases between the germline ends. Germline V gene data show CDR1 as SQVTM and CDR2 as ANQGSEA. The table came from immunoSEQ multiplex PCR; TCRdb's copy has only in-frame clones and leaves some out. Seen here are about 1,500,000 clones, about 96% observed once, and the top ten hold roughly 1.2%. The sequence was collected from a man aged 25 to 40 in good health. This rearrangement joins TRBV29-1 to TRBJ2-2; perhaps TRBD2 as D (7 bases). Sample: naive CD4+ T cells sorted from blood. Subset in this sample: CD45RA+ positively selected. CDR3 protein: CSVMGGASTGELFF. The CDR3 nucleotides are TGCAGCGTAATGGGGGGGGCCTCCACCGGGGAGCTGTTTTTT.